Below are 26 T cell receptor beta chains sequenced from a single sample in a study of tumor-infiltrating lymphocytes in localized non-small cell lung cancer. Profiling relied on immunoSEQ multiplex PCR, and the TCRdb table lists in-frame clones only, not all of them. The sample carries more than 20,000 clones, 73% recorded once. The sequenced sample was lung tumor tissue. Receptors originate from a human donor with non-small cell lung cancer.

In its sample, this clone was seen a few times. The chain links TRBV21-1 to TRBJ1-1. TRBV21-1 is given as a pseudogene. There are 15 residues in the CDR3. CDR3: CASSYDGGSGPEASF. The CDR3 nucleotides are TGTGCCAGCAGCTACGATGGTGGGTCCGGGCCTGAAGCTTCCTTT.

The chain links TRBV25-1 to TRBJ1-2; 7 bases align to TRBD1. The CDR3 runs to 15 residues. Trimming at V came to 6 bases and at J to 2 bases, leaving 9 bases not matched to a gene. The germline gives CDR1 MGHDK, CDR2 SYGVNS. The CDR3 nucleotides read TGTGCCAGCAGCCATAAGACAGGGCGGAACTATGGCTACACCTTC. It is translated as CASSHKTGRNYGYTF.

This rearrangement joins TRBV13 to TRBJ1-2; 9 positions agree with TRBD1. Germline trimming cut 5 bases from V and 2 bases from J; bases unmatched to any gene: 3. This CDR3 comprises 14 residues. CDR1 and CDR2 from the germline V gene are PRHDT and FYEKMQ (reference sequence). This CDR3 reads CASSLGQGNYGYTF. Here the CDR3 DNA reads TGTGCCAGCAGCCTGGGACAGGGAAACTATGGCTACACCTTC.

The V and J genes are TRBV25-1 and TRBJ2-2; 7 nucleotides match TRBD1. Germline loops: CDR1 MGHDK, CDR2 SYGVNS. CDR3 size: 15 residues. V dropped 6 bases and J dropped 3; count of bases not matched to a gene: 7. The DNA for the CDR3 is TGTGCCAGCAGCCGAGAAACAGGGGACACCGGGGAGCTGTTTTTT. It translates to CASSRETGDTGELFF.

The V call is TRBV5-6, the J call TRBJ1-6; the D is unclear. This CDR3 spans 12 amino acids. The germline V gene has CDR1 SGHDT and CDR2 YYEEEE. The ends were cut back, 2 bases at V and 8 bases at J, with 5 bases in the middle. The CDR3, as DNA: TGTGCCAGCAGCTTCGGAGATTCACCCCTCCACTTT. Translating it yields CASSFGDSPLHF.

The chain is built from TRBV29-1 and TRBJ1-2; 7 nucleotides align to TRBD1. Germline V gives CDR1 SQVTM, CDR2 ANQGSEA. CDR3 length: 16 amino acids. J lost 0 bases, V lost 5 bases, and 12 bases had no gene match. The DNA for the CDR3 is TGCAGCGTTCCTACGCAGGGAGGGGGCTCTAACTATGGCTACACCTTC. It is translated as CSVPTQGGGSNYGYTF.

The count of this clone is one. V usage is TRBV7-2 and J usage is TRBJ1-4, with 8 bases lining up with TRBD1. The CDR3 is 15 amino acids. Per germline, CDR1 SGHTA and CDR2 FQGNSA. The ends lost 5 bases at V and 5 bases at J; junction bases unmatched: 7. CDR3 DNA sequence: TGTGCCAGCAGCATTGGACAGGGCCAAAATGAAAAACTGTTTTTT. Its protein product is CASSIGQGQNEKLFF.

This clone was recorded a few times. The CDR3 spells CASRGNLTDTQYF. The CDR3 DNA reads as TGTGCCAGCAGGGGGAATTTGACAGATACGCAGTATTTT. The J gene is TRBJ2-3, the V gene TRBV6-1; no reliable D call. V was trimmed by 6 bases and J by 3 bases, leaving 10 bases between them. The CDR3 is 13 residues long. Germline V CDR1 and CDR2: MNHNS, SASEGT.

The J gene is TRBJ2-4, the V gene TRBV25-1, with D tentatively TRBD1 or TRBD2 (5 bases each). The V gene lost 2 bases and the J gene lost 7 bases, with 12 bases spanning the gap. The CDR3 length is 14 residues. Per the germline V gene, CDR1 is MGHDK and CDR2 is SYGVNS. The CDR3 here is CASSEEGPVNIQYF. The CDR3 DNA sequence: TGTGCCAGCAGTGAAGAGGGGCCCGTGAACATTCAGTACTTC.

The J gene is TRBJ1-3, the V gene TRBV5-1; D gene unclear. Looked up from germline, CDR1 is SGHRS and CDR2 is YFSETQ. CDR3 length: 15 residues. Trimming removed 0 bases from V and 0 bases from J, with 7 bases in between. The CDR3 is CASSLDNYSGNTIYF. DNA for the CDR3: TGCGCCAGCAGCTTGGACAACTACTCTGGAAACACCATATATTTT.

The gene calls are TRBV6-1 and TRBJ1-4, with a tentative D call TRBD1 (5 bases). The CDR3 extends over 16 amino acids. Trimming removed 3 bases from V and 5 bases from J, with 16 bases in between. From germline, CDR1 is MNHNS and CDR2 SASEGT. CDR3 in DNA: TGTGCCAGCAGTGAGGGTCCCTCCTGGGGGAATGAAAAACTGTTTTTT. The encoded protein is CASSEGPSWGNEKLFF.

Written as DNA, the CDR3 is TGTGCCAGCAGCCCTTCCCGTGACACTGAAGCTTTCTTT. It codes for CASSPSRDTEAFF. The V call is TRBV5-4, the J call TRBJ1-1, with unresolved D. Germline-derived CDR1 and CDR2 are SGHNT and YYREEE (reference sequence). The CDR3 covers 13 residues. Trimming took off 4 bases at V and 3 bases at J, with 10 bases between the two ends.

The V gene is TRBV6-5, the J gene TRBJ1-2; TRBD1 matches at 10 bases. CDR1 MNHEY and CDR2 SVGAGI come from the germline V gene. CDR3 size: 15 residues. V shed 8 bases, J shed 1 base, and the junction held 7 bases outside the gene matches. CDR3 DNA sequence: TGTGCCAGCCACCCCAGGACAGGGGGTAACTATGGCTACACCTTC. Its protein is CASHPRTGGNYGYTF.

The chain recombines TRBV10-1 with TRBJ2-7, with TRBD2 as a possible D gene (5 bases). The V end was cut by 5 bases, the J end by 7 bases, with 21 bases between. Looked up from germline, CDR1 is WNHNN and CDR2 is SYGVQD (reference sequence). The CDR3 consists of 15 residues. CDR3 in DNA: TGCGCCAGCAGTAATCACTTCTCTGGAGGAGGAGAGCAGTACTTC. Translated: CASSNHFSGGGEQYF.

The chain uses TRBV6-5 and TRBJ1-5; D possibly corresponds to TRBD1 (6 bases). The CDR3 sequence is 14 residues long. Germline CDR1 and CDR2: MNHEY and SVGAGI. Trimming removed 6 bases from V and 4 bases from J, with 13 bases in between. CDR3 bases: TGTGCCAGCAGCCTCGACAGGTATAATCAGCCCCAGCATTTT. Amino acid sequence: CASSLDRYNQPQHF.

The CDR3 DNA reads TGCGCCAGCAGTGGGGCCCCATACGCCAATGAGCAGTTCTTC. Translation gives CASSGAPYANEQFF. The chain joins TRBV10-1 to TRBJ2-1; D is unresolved. Germline CDR1 and CDR2: WNHNN and SYGVQD (reference sequence). V shed 4 bases and J shed 6 bases, with 13 bases lying between them. The CDR3 spans 14 residues.

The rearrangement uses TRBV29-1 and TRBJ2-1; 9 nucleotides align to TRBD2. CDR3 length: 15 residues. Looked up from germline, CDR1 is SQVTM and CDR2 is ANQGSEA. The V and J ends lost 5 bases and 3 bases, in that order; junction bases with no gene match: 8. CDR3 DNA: TGCAGCGTTAGGGCTAGCGGGACACTCTACAATGAGCAGTTCTTC. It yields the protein CSVRASGTLYNEQFF.

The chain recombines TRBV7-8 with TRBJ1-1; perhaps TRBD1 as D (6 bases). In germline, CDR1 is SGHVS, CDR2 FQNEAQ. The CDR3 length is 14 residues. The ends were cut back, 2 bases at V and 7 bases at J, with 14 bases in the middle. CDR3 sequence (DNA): TGTGCCAGCAGCTTATTTCAGGGGTGGGATGAAGCTTTCTTT. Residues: CASSLFQGWDEAFF.

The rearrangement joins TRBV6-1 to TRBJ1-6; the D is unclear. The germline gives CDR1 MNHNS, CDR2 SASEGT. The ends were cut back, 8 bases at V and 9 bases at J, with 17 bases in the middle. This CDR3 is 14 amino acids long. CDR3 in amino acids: CASSVDGSSSPLHF. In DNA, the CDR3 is TGTGCCAGCTCTGTTGATGGTAGTAGTTCACCCCTCCACTTT.

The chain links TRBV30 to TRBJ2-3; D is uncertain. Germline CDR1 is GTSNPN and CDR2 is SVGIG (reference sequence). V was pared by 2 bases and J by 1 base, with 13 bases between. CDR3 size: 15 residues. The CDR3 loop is CAWSIRQTGTDTQYF. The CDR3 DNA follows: TGTGCCTGGAGTATACGGCAAACCGGCACAGATACGCAGTATTTT.

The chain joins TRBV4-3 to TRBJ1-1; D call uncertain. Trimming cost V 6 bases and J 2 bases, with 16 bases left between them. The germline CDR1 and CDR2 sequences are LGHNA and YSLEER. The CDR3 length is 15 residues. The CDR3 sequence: CASRGSSSANTEAFF. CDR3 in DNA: TGCGCCAGCAGGGGGAGCTCCTCCGCAAACACTGAAGCTTTCTTT.

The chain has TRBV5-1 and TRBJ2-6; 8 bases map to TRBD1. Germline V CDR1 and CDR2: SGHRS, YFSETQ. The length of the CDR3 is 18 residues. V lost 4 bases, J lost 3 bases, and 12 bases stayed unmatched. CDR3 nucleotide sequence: TGCGCCAGCAGCCTCGGGACAGGAATGAGAGGTGGGGCCAACGTCCTGACTTTC. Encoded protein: CASSLGTGMRGGANVLTF.

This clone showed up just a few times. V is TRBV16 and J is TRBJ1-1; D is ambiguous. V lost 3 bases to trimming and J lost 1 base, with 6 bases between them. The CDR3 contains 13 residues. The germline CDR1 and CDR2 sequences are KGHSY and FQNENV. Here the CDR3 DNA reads TGTGCCAGCAGCCAGGGGTCGAACACTGAAGCTTTCTTT. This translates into CASSQGSNTEAFF.

CDR3 in DNA: TGCGCCAGCAGCCAAGATCGGCTAGCGGGGGGCCGCCCCTACAATGAGCAGTTCTTC. This gives the protein CASSQDRLAGGRPYNEQFF. This chain connects TRBV4-3 to TRBJ2-1; 11 nucleotides line up with TRBD2. This CDR3 spans 19 amino acids. The ends lost 0 bases at V and 2 bases at J; junction bases unmatched: 9. Germline CDR1 and CDR2: LGHNA and YSLEER.

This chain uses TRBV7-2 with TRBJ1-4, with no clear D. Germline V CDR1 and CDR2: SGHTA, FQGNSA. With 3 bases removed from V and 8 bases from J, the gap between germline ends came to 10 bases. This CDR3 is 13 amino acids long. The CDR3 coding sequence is TGTGCCAGCAGCTTCGGTGAAAAGGAAAAACTGTTTTTT. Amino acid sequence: CASSFGEKEKLFF.

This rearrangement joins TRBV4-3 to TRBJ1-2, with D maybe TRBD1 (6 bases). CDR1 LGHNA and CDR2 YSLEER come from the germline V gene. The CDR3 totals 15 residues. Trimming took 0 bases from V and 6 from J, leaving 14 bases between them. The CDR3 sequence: CASSQDSRTAHGYTF. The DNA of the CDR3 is TGCGCCAGCAGCCAAGATTCCCGGACAGCACATGGCTACACCTTC.